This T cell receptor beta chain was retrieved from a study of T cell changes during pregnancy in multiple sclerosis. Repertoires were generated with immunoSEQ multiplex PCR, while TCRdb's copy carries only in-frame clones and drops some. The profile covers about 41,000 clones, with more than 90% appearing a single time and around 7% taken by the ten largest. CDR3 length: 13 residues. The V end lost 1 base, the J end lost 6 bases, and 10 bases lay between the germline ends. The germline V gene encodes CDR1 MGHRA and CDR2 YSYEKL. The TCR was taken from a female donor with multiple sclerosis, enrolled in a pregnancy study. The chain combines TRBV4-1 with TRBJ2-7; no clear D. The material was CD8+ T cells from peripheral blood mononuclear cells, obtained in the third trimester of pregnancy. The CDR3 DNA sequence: TGCGCCAGCAGCCAAGGATGGCAAAGCGAGCAGTACTTC. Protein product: CASSQGWQSEQYF.